The clone carrying this TCR beta chain came up once. This sample was taken from a study of CD8 T cells in Susac syndrome. A quantity of about 0.45 to 1 ug RNA underwent reverse transcription using random hexamers. MiXCR, applied by TCRdb to the immunoSEQ multiplex PCR reads, yields one record per CDR3 protein. The table shows approximately 140,000 distinct CDR3 sequences, with 80% to 85% occurring only once. Germline V gene data show CDR1 as MNHEY and CDR2 as SMNVEV (reference sequence). The CDR3 is 16 amino acids. V shed 3 bases and J shed 2 bases, with 14 bases lying between them. The sample consisted of CD8+ T cells from PBMCs. The TCR comes from a human donor with multiple sclerosis. This rearrangement joins TRBV27 to TRBJ2-1; the D gene could be TRBD1 or TRBD2 (6 bases each). The CDR3 nucleotides are TGTGCCAGCAGTTTCTCCGGAGGGGACACCTACAATGAGCAGTTCTTC. Protein sequence: CASSFSGGDTYNEQFF.